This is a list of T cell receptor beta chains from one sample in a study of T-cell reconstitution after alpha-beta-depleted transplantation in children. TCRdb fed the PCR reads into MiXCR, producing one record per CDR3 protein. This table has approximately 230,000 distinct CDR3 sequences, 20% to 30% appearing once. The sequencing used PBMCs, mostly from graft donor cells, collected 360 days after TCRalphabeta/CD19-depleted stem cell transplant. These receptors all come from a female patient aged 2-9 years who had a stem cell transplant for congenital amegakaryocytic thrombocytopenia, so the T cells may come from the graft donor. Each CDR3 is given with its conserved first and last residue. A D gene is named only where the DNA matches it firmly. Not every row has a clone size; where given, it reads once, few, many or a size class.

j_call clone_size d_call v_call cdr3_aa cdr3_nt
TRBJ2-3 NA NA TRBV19 CASSIRGNADTQYF TGTGCCAGTAGTATTCGGGGAAATGCAGATACGCAGTATTTT
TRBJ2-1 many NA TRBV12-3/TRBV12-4 CASSGPGSQFF TGTGCCAGCAGTGGACCGGGATCACAGTTCTTC
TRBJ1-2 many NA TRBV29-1 CSVELTGNYGYTF TGCAGCGTTGAGCTCACAGGGAACTATGGCTACACCTTC
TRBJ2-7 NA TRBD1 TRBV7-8 CASSSFDRGVEQYF TGTGCCAGCAGCTCGTTCGACAGGGGGGTCGAGCAGTACTTC
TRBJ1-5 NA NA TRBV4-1 CASSHPSGGLNQPQHF TGCGCCAGCAGCCACCCATCCGGGGGCTTGAATCAGCCCCAGCATTTT
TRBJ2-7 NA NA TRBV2 CASTHRDTFSYEQYF TGTGCCAGCACCCACCGGGACACCTTCTCCTACGAGCAGTACTTC
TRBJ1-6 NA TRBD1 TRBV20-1 CSAREPGQGRSPLHF TGCAGTGCTAGAGAGCCGGGACAGGGACGTTCACCCCTCCACTTT
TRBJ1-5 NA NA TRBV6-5 CASSYGTGNQPQHF TGTGCCAGCAGTTACGGGACGGGGAATCAGCCCCAGCATTTT
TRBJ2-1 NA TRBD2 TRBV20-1 CSATGGRRGDNEQFF TGCAGTGCTACGGGGGGTCGGCGGGGGGACAATGAGCAGTTCTTC
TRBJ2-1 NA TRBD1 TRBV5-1 CASSLGTDRAVDEQFF TGCGCCAGCAGCTTGGGAACCGACAGGGCGGTTGATGAGCAGTTCTTC
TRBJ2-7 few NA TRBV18 CASSPQYRGEQYF TGTGCCAGCTCACCACAGTACAGAGGCGAGCAGTACTTC
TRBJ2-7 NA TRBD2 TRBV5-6 CASSRYWSRGSKYEQYF TGTGCCAGCAGTCGGTACTGGTCTCGCGGGAGTAAGTACGAGCAGTACTTC
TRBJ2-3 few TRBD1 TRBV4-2 CASSQIPAGTGLTDTQYF TGTGCCAGCAGCCAAATCCCGGCGGGGACAGGCCTCACAGATACGCAGTATTTT
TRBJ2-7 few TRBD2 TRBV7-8 CASSPRLAEQYF TGTGCCAGCAGCCCGAGACTAGCCGAGCAGTACTTC
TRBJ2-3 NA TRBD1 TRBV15 CATSRDKDARGRSDTQYF TGTGCCACCAGCAGAGATAAGGACGCCAGGGGGCGGTCAGATACGCAGTATTTT
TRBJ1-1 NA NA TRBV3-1 CASSQFPSRVENTEAFF TGTGCCAGCAGCCAATTCCCCTCGAGGGTAGAGAACACTGAAGCTTTCTTT
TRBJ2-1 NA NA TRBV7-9 CASSLARVRSNEQFF TGTGCCAGCAGCTTAGCCAGGGTACGATCCAATGAGCAGTTCTTC
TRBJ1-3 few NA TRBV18 CASSPQGTRGNTIYF TGTGCCAGCTCACCACAAGGGACCCGCGGAAACACCATATATTTT
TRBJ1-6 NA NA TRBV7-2 CASSLRTGSSPLHF TGTGCCAGCAGCTTAAGAACAGGGAGCTCACCCCTCCACTTT
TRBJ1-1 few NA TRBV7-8 CASSLLSGGTEAFF TGTGCCAGCAGCTTGCTGTCAGGTGGCACTGAAGCTTTCTTT
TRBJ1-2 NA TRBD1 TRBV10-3 CAISDRRGPDGYTF TGTGCCATCAGTGACCGCAGGGGGCCGGACGGCTACACCTTC
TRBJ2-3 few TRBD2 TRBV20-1 CSAPLAGSTDTQYF TGCAGTGCTCCACTAGCGGGTAGCACAGATACGCAGTATTTT
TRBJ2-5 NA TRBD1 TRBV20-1 CSATGQGNQETQYF TGCAGTGCTACAGGACAGGGGAACCAAGAGACCCAGTACTTC
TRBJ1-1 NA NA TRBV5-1 CASSSQDGGAFF TGCGCCAGCAGCTCCCAGGACGGTGGGGCTTTCTTT
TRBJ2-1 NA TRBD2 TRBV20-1 CSASGLAGVYNEQFF TGCAGTGCGTCGGGACTAGCGGGAGTCTACAATGAGCAGTTCTTC
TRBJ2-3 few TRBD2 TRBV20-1 CSASRASGYPRTDTQYF TGCAGTGCTAGTAGGGCTAGCGGGTACCCTCGCACAGATACGCAGTATTTT
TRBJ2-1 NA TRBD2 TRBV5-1 CASSFLLADDNEQFF TGCGCCAGCAGCTTCTTACTAGCGGACGACAATGAGCAGTTCTTC
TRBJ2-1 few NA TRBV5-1 CASSLLLAGYEQFF TGCGCCAGCAGCTTGCTCCTGGCGGGGTATGAGCAGTTCTTC
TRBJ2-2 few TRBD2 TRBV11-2 CASSSSGRYTGELFF TGTGCCAGCAGCTCTAGCGGGAGGTACACCGGGGAGCTGTTTTTT
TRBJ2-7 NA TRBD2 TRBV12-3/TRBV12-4 CASSLAPSGRGEQYF TGTGCCAGCAGTTTAGCCCCTAGCGGGAGAGGTGAGCAGTACTTC
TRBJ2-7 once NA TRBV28 CASSFKTYDQYF TGTGCCAGCAGTTTCAAAACCTACGACCAGTACTTC
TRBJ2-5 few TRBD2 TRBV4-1 CASSRYGGYQETQYF TGCGCCAGCAGCCGCTACGGGGGGTACCAAGAGACCCAGTACTTC
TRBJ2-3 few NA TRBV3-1 CASRDPASTDTQYF TGTGCCAGCCGCGACCCAGCTAGCACAGATACGCAGTATTTT
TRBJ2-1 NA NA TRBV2 CASTGLAYNEQFF TGTGCCAGCACTGGACTGGCCTACAATGAGCAGTTCTTC
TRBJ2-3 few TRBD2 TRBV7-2 CASSFSGGSTDTQYF TGTGCCAGCAGCTTTAGCGGGGGGAGCACAGATACGCAGTATTTT
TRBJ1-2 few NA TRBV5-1 CASSLEPNSHGYTF TGCGCCAGCAGCTTGGAACCTAATTCACATGGCTACACCTTC
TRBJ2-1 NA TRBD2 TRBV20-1 CSARGGLAGGRYNEQFF TGCAGTGCTAGAGGGGGACTAGCGGGAGGGAGGTACAATGAGCAGTTCTTC
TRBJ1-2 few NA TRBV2 CASSGASGANYGYTF TGTGCCAGCAGTGGGGCATCGGGGGCTAACTATGGCTACACCTTC
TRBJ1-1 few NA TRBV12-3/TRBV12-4 CASSQIMNTEAFF TGTGCCAGCAGCCAAATCATGAACACTGAAGCTTTCTTT
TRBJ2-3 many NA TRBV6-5 CASSYGLAGGTDTQYF TGTGCCAGCAGTTACGGGCTAGCAGGTGGGACAGATACGCAGTATTTT
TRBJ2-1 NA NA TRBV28 CASSFELGFYNEQFF TGTGCCAGCAGTTTTGAGTTGGGGTTCTACAATGAGCAGTTCTTC
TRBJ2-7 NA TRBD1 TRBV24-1 CATSGGTGFDEQYF TGTGCCACCAGTGGGGGGACAGGGTTCGACGAGCAGTACTTC
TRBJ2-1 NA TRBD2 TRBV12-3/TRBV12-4 CASSSRTSGSINNEQFF TGTGCCAGCAGTTCCCGGACTAGCGGGAGCATTAACAATGAGCAGTTCTTC
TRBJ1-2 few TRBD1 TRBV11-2 CASSLELRGRIGYGYTF TGTGCCAGCAGCTTAGAACTCAGGGGGCGGATAGGCTATGGCTACACCTTC
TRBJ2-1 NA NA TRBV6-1 CASSRLQGYNEQFF TGTGCCAGCAGCCGGCTACAGGGCTACAATGAGCAGTTCTTC
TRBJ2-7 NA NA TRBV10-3 CATLSGFSYEQYF TGTGCCACCCTAAGCGGGTTCTCCTACGAGCAGTACTTC
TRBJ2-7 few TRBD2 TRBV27 CASSSRGGRYEQYF TGTGCCAGCAGTTCACGGGGGGGCCGTTACGAGCAGTACTTC
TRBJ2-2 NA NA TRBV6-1 CASSEPPGSGELFF TGTGCCAGCAGTGAACCCCCGGGGAGTGGGGAGCTGTTTTTT
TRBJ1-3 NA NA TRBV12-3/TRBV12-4 CASSEQFAGNTIYF TGTGCCAGCAGCGAACAGTTCGCTGGAAACACCATATATTTT
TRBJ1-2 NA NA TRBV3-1 CASSRPRVATQTF TGTGCCAGCAGCCGACCGAGGGTAGCCACACAGACCTTC
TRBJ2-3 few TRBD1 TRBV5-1 CASSVGTGGLDTQYF TGCGCCAGCAGCGTTGGGACAGGGGGCCTAGATACGCAGTATTTT
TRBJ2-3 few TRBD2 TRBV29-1 CSVEFSGRPDTQYF TGCAGCGTTGAGTTTAGCGGGAGGCCAGATACGCAGTATTTT
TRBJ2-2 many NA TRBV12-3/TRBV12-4 CASSGLAGRAGELFF TGTGCCAGCAGTGGCCTTGCGGGACGGGCCGGGGAGCTGTTTTTT